The rows below give T cell receptor beta chains drawn from one sample of a study of cytomegalovirus exposure and HLA in healthy donors. TCRdb's table, derived via immunoSEQ multiplex PCR, lists solely in-frame clones and lacks some. The data show over 150,000 clones, about four fifths seen once. The sample comprised PBMCs. Receptors were obtained from a man aged 25 to 45 in good health and CMV-seropositive. The CDR3 runs from the conserved cysteine through the conserved F or W. Fields, in order: V gene, CDR3 length, J gene, D gene, clone size, CDR3 DNA, CDR3 protein. A D gene is named only where the DNA matches it firmly. The listing skips clone size in some rows; elsewhere it reads once, few, many or a size class.

TRBV6-6,15,TRBJ1-5,-,-,TGTGCCAGCTCCAACCGAGGAGGGGTGAACCAGCCCCAGCATTTT,CASSNRGGVNQPQHF
TRBV9,14,TRBJ1-1,TRBD1,-,TGTGCCAGCAGCCCCAGGGGACAGGACACTGAAGCTTTCTTT,CASSPRGQDTEAFF
TRBV5-6,16,TRBJ2-1,TRBD2,-,TGTGCCAGCAGCTCCGGGGGGTCTAACTCCTACAATGAGCAGTTCTTC,CASSSGGSNSYNEQFF
TRBV4-1,14,TRBJ2-7,TRBD1,-,TGCGCCAGCAGCTCTGACAGGGGCCCTTACGAGCAGTACTTC,CASSSDRGPYEQYF
TRBV29-1,13,TRBJ1-2,-,-,TGCAGCGTTCCCCCCGAAAGCGGGTATGGCTACACCTTC,CSVPPESGYGYTF
TRBV7-8,16,TRBJ1-5,-,-,TGTGCCAGCAGCTTAGTGGAGGGTTATAGCAATCAGCCCCAGCATTTT,CASSLVEGYSNQPQHF
TRBV14,19,TRBJ2-2,TRBD2,-,TGTGCCAGCAGCCCCGATCCCGGGACTAGCGGGGCGAACACCGGGGAGCTGTTTTTT,CASSPDPGTSGANTGELFF
TRBV5-5,15,TRBJ2-7,TRBD2,-,TGTGCCAGCAGCTTGGAACTAGCGGGGCCCTACGAGCAGTACTTC,CASSLELAGPYEQYF
TRBV11-2,18,TRBJ2-5,TRBD2,-,TGTGCCAGCAGCTTAGAATCGCGCGGGGGGAGGTGGGAAGAGACCCAGTACTTC,CASSLESRGGRWEETQYF
TRBV19,14,TRBJ1-4,-,-,TGTGCCAGTAGTATAGGGCAGGGATGGGAAAAACTGTTTTTT,CASSIGQGWEKLFF
TRBV30,13,TRBJ1-4,TRBD1,-,TGTGCCTGCGTGACAGGGGGGAGTGAAAAACTGTTTTTT,CACVTGGSEKLFF
TRBV9,14,TRBJ1-1,-,few,TGTGCCAGCAGCGTAGCCGCGGGATCCACTGAAGCTTTCTTT,CASSVAAGSTEAFF
TRBV5-1,15,TRBJ2-7,-,-,TGCGCCAGCAGCTTGGGACCAGGGTCGGATTACGAGCAGTACTTC,CASSLGPGSDYEQYF
TRBV27,16,TRBJ2-7,TRBD1,-,TGTGCCAGCACCCGAAATCCCGGGACAGGGTTTTACGAGCAGTACTTC,CASTRNPGTGFYEQYF
TRBV7-2,16,TRBJ2-1,TRBD2,few,TGTGCCAGCAGCTTGGCTAGCGGGGGGCGGGGCAATGAGCAGTTCTTC,CASSLASGGRGNEQFF
TRBV6-5,12,TRBJ1-1,TRBD1,-,TGTGCCAGCAGCTCGGACAGGGGGATGGCTTTCTTT,CASSSDRGMAFF
TRBV4-2,15,TRBJ1-1,-,once,TGTGCCAGCCGCCAAGATATCGGCAGCGACACTGAAGCTTTCTTT,CASRQDIGSDTEAFF
TRBV28,14,TRBJ2-3,TRBD1,-,TGTGCCAGCAGCCGGGACAGGCCCACAGATACGCAGTATTTT,CASSRDRPTDTQYF
TRBV27,14,TRBJ2-7,TRBD1,-,TGTGCCAGCAGTGAGACAGGGGGCAGCTACGAGCAGTACTTC,CASSETGGSYEQYF
TRBV9,16,TRBJ1-1,TRBD1,-,TGTGCCAGCAGCGTAGGAGTGGGACAGATGAACACTGAAGCTTTCTTT,CASSVGVGQMNTEAFF
TRBV30,15,TRBJ1-5,TRBD1,-,TGTGCCTGGGAACGATCTCCGGGACAGAATCAGCCCCAGCATTTT,CAWERSPGQNQPQHF
TRBV7-9,13,TRBJ1-2,-,-,TGTGCCAGCAGCTTCGACAGTACCAATGGCTACACCTTC,CASSFDSTNGYTF
TRBV6-1,13,TRBJ1-2,TRBD1,-,TGTGCCACCATACAGGGGGCCTTGGGGGGCTACACCTTC,CATIQGALGGYTF
TRBV5-1,14,TRBJ1-6,TRBD1,-,TGCGCCAGCAGCTCAGACAGGGTTGAATCACCCCTCCACTTT,CASSSDRVESPLHF
TRBV4-2,14,TRBJ1-1,-,-,TGTGCCAGCAGCCAGTCTTTTCATGGGGGCAGCGCTTTCTTT,CASSQSFHGGSAFF
TRBV27,13,TRBJ2-3,-,-,TGTGCCAGCAGTACTACTAGCACAGATACGCAGTATTTT,CASSTTSTDTQYF
TRBV27,16,TRBJ1-5,TRBD1,-,TGTGCCAGCAGTTCTGACAGGGGGCCTGCCTGGCAGCCCCAGCATTTT,CASSSDRGPAWQPQHF
TRBV30,13,TRBJ1-4,-,-,TGTGCCTGGGCCTACCAGGGGAATGAAAAACTGTTTTTT,CAWAYQGNEKLFF
TRBV6-1,16,TRBJ2-1,-,-,TGTGCCAGCAGTGGCGGCGGGACAGTCTCCTACAATGAGCAGTTCTTC,CASSGGGTVSYNEQFF
TRBV25-1,14,TRBJ1-4,-,-,TGTGCCAGCAGTGAATGGTCAGGGGATGAAAAACTGTTTTTT,CASSEWSGDEKLFF
TRBV4-3,17,TRBJ2-3,TRBD2,few,TGCGCCAGCAGCCAAGGACTTCAGCGGGGGAGGGCAGATACGCAGTATTTT,CASSQGLQRGRADTQYF
TRBV4-3,15,TRBJ2-5,-,-,TGCGCCAGCAGCCCCCACGGAGGAGACCAAGAGACCCAGTACTTC,CASSPHGGDQETQYF
TRBV27,14,TRBJ2-7,-,-,TGTGCCAGCAGTTTTGGACAGAGGACCTACGAGCAGTACTTC,CASSFGQRTYEQYF
TRBV7-8,15,TRBJ1-5,-,-,TGTGCCAGCAGCTTCAACATCGGGGAGAATCAGCCCCAGCATTTT,CASSFNIGENQPQHF
TRBV4-1,15,TRBJ1-2,-,few,TGCGCCAGCAGCCAAGAACGAACAGGCAACTATGGCTACACCTTC,CASSQERTGNYGYTF
TRBV6-1,13,TRBJ1-2,-,-,TGTGCCAGCAGTCAACAGGTTACCTATGGCCACACCTTC,CASSQQVTYGHTF
TRBV9,17,TRBJ2-3,TRBD2,-,TGTGCCAGCAGCGTAGACCCTAGCGGGAGAGGCACAGATACGCAGTATTTT,CASSVDPSGRGTDTQYF
TRBV10-3,13,TRBJ2-3,TRBD2,once,TGTGCCTCCTGGACTAGCGGGTCAGATACGCAGTATTTT,CASWTSGSDTQYF
TRBV2,15,TRBJ2-7,TRBD1,-,TGTGCCAGCAGTGACCGGGACAGACCTACCTACGAGCAGTACTTC,CASSDRDRPTYEQYF
TRBV15,15,TRBJ2-1,TRBD2,-,TGTGCCACCAGCACCGGACTAGCGGGAGACAATGAGCAGTTCTTC,CATSTGLAGDNEQFF
TRBV18,18,TRBJ2-3,TRBD2,-,TGTGCCAGCTCACCCGGGACTAGCGGGACACCTTACACAGATACGCAGTATTTT,CASSPGTSGTPYTDTQYF
TRBV2,15,TRBJ1-4,-,-,TGTGCCAGCACTGCCCCGGGTGGGACTAATGAAAAACTGTTTTTT,CASTAPGGTNEKLFF
TRBV29-1,14,TRBJ2-7,TRBD1,-,TGCAGCGTTGAAGACGATGACAGGGTGGGCGAGCAGTACTTC,CSVEDDDRVGEQYF
TRBV19,14,TRBJ2-1,-,once,TGTGCCAGCCGAACCAGGGTAGCCTACAATGAGCAGTTCTTC,CASRTRVAYNEQFF
TRBV7-9,15,TRBJ1-3,-,-,TGTGCCAGCAGCAAACCCCAGGGGCGCGGAAACACCATATATTTT,CASSKPQGRGNTIYF
TRBV5-1,15,TRBJ1-1,-,-,TGCGCCAGCAGCCCCTCGACAGGTGTGAACACTGAAGCTTTCTTT,CASSPSTGVNTEAFF
TRBV6-4,15,TRBJ2-1,-,-,TGTGCCAGCAGTCCCCGAACGACAGCAGACAATGAGCAGTTCTTC,CASSPRTTADNEQFF
TRBV25-1,14,TRBJ2-7,TRBD2,-,TGTGCCAGCAGTCCCCCCGGGGGGGGGCGCGAGCAGTACTTC,CASSPPGGGREQYF